These T cell receptor beta chains were read from a single sample in a study of blood T cell repertoires in COVID-19. The method was immunoSEQ multiplex PCR; TCRdb's version includes in-frame clones alone and lacks a portion of them. The sample carries a few hundred thousand clones, around 90% recorded once. The sequenced sample was peripheral blood. The receptor set was obtained from a woman in her thirties with COVID-19, enrolled during active disease. The CDR3 runs from the conserved cysteine through the conserved F or W. The order of the fields is V gene, J gene, clone size, D gene, CDR3 DNA, CDR3 protein. A D gene is named only where the DNA matches it firmly. Size is omitted from some rows. Given values are once, few, many or a class for expanded clones.

v_call: TRBV19; j_call: TRBJ2-1; clone_size: -; d_call: TRBD1; cdr3_nt: TGTGCCAGTAGTATACTCCCCGCTAATACGGACAGGGGGTACATTAACAATGAGCAGTTCTTC; cdr3_aa: CASSILPANTDRGYINNEQFF
v_call: TRBV18; j_call: TRBJ2-2; clone_size: once; d_call: -; cdr3_nt: TGTGCCAGCTCACCGAGGGGGGGCGCGAACACCGGGGAGCTGTTTTTT; cdr3_aa: CASSPRGGANTGELFF
v_call: TRBV27; j_call: TRBJ1-4; clone_size: -; d_call: -; cdr3_nt: TGTGCCAGCAGTTTAAGGGGGGGGCGGGTTGAAAAACTGTTTTTT; cdr3_aa: CASSLRGGRVEKLFF
v_call: TRBV10-2; j_call: TRBJ2-1; clone_size: -; d_call: TRBD2; cdr3_nt: TGCGCCAGCATTACCTCCTGGAGACTAGCGGGGGGACTCTCCTACAATGAGCAGTTCTTC; cdr3_aa: CASITSWRLAGGLSYNEQFF
v_call: TRBV6-5; j_call: TRBJ2-1; clone_size: -; d_call: -; cdr3_nt: TGTGCCAGCAGTTACTCGCCCCTAGCCCGGGGCAATGAGCAGTTCTTC; cdr3_aa: CASSYSPLARGNEQFF
v_call: TRBV5-1; j_call: TRBJ1-2; clone_size: -; d_call: TRBD1; cdr3_nt: TGCGCCAGCAGCTTCGGACAGGGTCAGGCGGGACATTATGGCTACACCTTC; cdr3_aa: CASSFGQGQAGHYGYTF
v_call: TRBV6-5; j_call: TRBJ2-3; clone_size: -; d_call: TRBD2; cdr3_nt: TGTGCCAGCAGTTCCGGACTAGCGGGGGGGACAGATACGCAGTATTTT; cdr3_aa: CASSSGLAGGTDTQYF
v_call: TRBV6-5; j_call: TRBJ1-6; clone_size: -; d_call: TRBD1; cdr3_nt: TGTGCCAGCACCTCCGGGACAGAAGATTCACCCCTCCACTTT; cdr3_aa: CASTSGTEDSPLHF
v_call: TRBV24-1; j_call: TRBJ1-2; clone_size: -; d_call: TRBD1; cdr3_nt: TGTGCCACCAGTGTCCCCGGGACAGGGATGGATGGCTACACCTTC; cdr3_aa: CATSVPGTGMDGYTF
v_call: TRBV21-1; j_call: TRBJ2-2; clone_size: -; d_call: -; cdr3_nt: TGTGCCAGCAGCAAAGTGATGGGACAGGGGAACACCGGGGAGCTGTTTTTT; cdr3_aa: CASSKVMGQGNTGELFF
v_call: TRBV2; j_call: TRBJ2-2; clone_size: -; d_call: -; cdr3_nt: TGTGCCCCCTGGCGGGAGAACACCGGGGAGCTGTTTTTT; cdr3_aa: CAPWRENTGELFF
v_call: TRBV6-5; j_call: TRBJ1-2; clone_size: -; d_call: -; cdr3_nt: TGTGCCAGCAGCCGGGGATCGGGCTACACCTTC; cdr3_aa: CASSRGSGYTF
v_call: TRBV12-5; j_call: TRBJ1-2; clone_size: -; d_call: -; cdr3_nt: TGTGCTAGTGGTTTGCCACACACACCGAACTATGGCTACACCTTC; cdr3_aa: CASGLPHTPNYGYTF
v_call: TRBV11-2; j_call: TRBJ1-1; clone_size: -; d_call: -; cdr3_nt: TGTGCCAGCAGCTTAGTATGGGGGCGGAACACTGAAGCTTTCTTT; cdr3_aa: CASSLVWGRNTEAFF
v_call: TRBV7-9; j_call: TRBJ1-1; clone_size: few; d_call: -; cdr3_nt: TGTGCCAGCAGCCTTGGGCTATCTGAAGCTTTCTTT; cdr3_aa: CASSLGLSEAFF
v_call: TRBV5-1; j_call: TRBJ2-3; clone_size: -; d_call: TRBD1; cdr3_nt: TGCGCCAGCAGCTGGACGGGACAGGTAGTAGATACGCAGTATTTT; cdr3_aa: CASSWTGQVVDTQYF
v_call: TRBV11-2; j_call: TRBJ1-6; clone_size: few; d_call: TRBD1; cdr3_nt: TGTGCCAGCAGCTTGACAGGGCCGAGCTCCTATAATTCACCCCTCCACTTT; cdr3_aa: CASSLTGPSSYNSPLHF
v_call: TRBV12-3/TRBV12-4; j_call: TRBJ2-5; clone_size: -; d_call: TRBD2; cdr3_nt: TGTGCCAGCAGTTATAGCGGGACGGAGACCCAGTACTTC; cdr3_aa: CASSYSGTETQYF
v_call: TRBV5-1; j_call: TRBJ2-1; clone_size: -; d_call: TRBD1; cdr3_nt: TGCGCCAGCAGCTTGAGGGACAGGAGGACCAATGAGCAGTTCTTC; cdr3_aa: CASSLRDRRTNEQFF
v_call: TRBV2; j_call: TRBJ2-1; clone_size: -; d_call: -; cdr3_nt: TGTGCCAGCAGTCCTCCCCATCGAGGTGAGCAGTTCTTC; cdr3_aa: CASSPPHRGEQFF
v_call: TRBV29-1; j_call: TRBJ2-2; clone_size: once; d_call: -; cdr3_nt: TGCAGCGGTGCGAGGAATACCGGGGAGCTGTTTTTT; cdr3_aa: CSGARNTGELFF
v_call: TRBV2; j_call: TRBJ2-2; clone_size: -; d_call: -; cdr3_nt: TGTGCCAGCAGACAGTCCCCTACCGGGGAGCTGTTTTTT; cdr3_aa: CASRQSPTGELFF
v_call: TRBV5-1; j_call: TRBJ1-1; clone_size: many; d_call: TRBD1; cdr3_nt: TGCGCCAGCAGCGTGGGACAGGGCACTGAAGCTTTCTTT; cdr3_aa: CASSVGQGTEAFF
v_call: TRBV28; j_call: TRBJ1-3; clone_size: -; d_call: TRBD1; cdr3_nt: TGTGCCAGCCAAACGGACAGGGCACGCGGAAACACCATATATTTT; cdr3_aa: CASQTDRARGNTIYF
v_call: TRBV19; j_call: TRBJ1-3; clone_size: few; d_call: -; cdr3_nt: TGTGCCAGTAGCGGTATGTTCTCTGGAAACACCATATATTTT; cdr3_aa: CASSGMFSGNTIYF
v_call: TRBV28; j_call: TRBJ2-7; clone_size: -; d_call: TRBD2; cdr3_nt: TGTGCCAGCAGTTCCGACCCCAGCGGGGGGCCGACCTACGAGCAGTACTTC; cdr3_aa: CASSSDPSGGPTYEQYF
v_call: TRBV4-1; j_call: TRBJ1-1; clone_size: -; d_call: -; cdr3_nt: TGCGCCAGCAGCCAAGATCAGGGGCGCACTGAAGCTTTCTTT; cdr3_aa: CASSQDQGRTEAFF
v_call: TRBV15; j_call: TRBJ2-1; clone_size: -; d_call: TRBD2; cdr3_nt: TGTGCCACCAGCAGATATAGCGGGGGAGCCTACAATGAGCAGTTCTTC; cdr3_aa: CATSRYSGGAYNEQFF
v_call: TRBV4-1; j_call: TRBJ2-2; clone_size: -; d_call: TRBD1; cdr3_nt: TGCGCCAGCAGCCAGACGGACAGGGGTTTCACCGGGGAGCTGTTTTTT; cdr3_aa: CASSQTDRGFTGELFF
v_call: TRBV5-1; j_call: TRBJ1-5; clone_size: -; d_call: TRBD1; cdr3_nt: TGCGCCAGTAGAGCGACAGGGGATATCGATCAGCCCCAGCATTTT; cdr3_aa: CASRATGDIDQPQHF
v_call: TRBV24-1; j_call: TRBJ2-1; clone_size: -; d_call: TRBD2; cdr3_nt: TGTGCCACCCCTCTTGGAAGCGGGAGACGATACAATGAGCAGTTCTTC; cdr3_aa: CATPLGSGRRYNEQFF
v_call: TRBV5-1; j_call: TRBJ2-1; clone_size: -; d_call: TRBD2; cdr3_nt: TGCGCCAGCAGACCGATGCGGGGGGCGAGCAATGAGCAGTTCTTC; cdr3_aa: CASRPMRGASNEQFF
v_call: TRBV30; j_call: TRBJ1-2; clone_size: -; d_call: -; cdr3_nt: TGTGCCTGGAGTGTATTAGTACAGGCTGGCGGCTACACCTTC; cdr3_aa: CAWSVLVQAGGYTF
v_call: TRBV12-5; j_call: TRBJ2-1; clone_size: -; d_call: TRBD1; cdr3_nt: TGTGCTAGTGGTCCACAATCAGGGGGCTCCTACAATGAGCAGTTCTTC; cdr3_aa: CASGPQSGGSYNEQFF
v_call: TRBV29-1; j_call: TRBJ1-1; clone_size: -; d_call: -; cdr3_nt: TGCAGCGCCTCCCCAGGGGTGGGCACTGAAGCTTTCTTT; cdr3_aa: CSASPGVGTEAFF
v_call: TRBV19; j_call: TRBJ2-3; clone_size: -; d_call: TRBD2; cdr3_nt: TGTGCCAGCACGGGGGTAGCGGGGGCCACAGATACGCAGTATTTT; cdr3_aa: CASTGVAGATDTQYF
v_call: TRBV18; j_call: TRBJ2-5; clone_size: few; d_call: -; cdr3_nt: TGTGCCAGCTCACGTGCGGGGCGCTGGGAGACCCAGTACTTC; cdr3_aa: CASSRAGRWETQYF
v_call: TRBV11-3; j_call: TRBJ2-1; clone_size: -; d_call: -; cdr3_nt: TGTGCCAGCAGCTCTCGAGCGGAGCCCCCCAATGAGCAGTTCTTC; cdr3_aa: CASSSRAEPPNEQFF
v_call: TRBV7-9; j_call: TRBJ1-5; clone_size: -; d_call: -; cdr3_nt: TGTGCCAGCAGCCTTGGGGGGGACAATCAGCCCCAGCATTTT; cdr3_aa: CASSLGGDNQPQHF
v_call: TRBV5-4; j_call: TRBJ1-3; clone_size: -; d_call: -; cdr3_nt: TGTGCCAGCAGCTTGGCCGGGGGGGAGGACAGAAACACCATATATTTT; cdr3_aa: CASSLAGGEDRNTIYF
v_call: TRBV6-4; j_call: TRBJ2-3; clone_size: -; d_call: -; cdr3_nt: TGTGCCAGCAGTGACTTGGAGAGCACAGATACGCAGTATTTT; cdr3_aa: CASSDLESTDTQYF
v_call: TRBV28; j_call: TRBJ2-7; clone_size: -; d_call: -; cdr3_nt: TGTGCCAGCAACTATCGTGGCTACGAGCAGTACTTC; cdr3_aa: CASNYRGYEQYF
v_call: TRBV28; j_call: TRBJ2-5; clone_size: -; d_call: -; cdr3_nt: TGTGCCAGCTCTCTGGCCCCACGGGACCAAGAGACCCAGTACTTC; cdr3_aa: CASSLAPRDQETQYF
v_call: TRBV5-6; j_call: TRBJ1-6; clone_size: -; d_call: -; cdr3_nt: TGTGCCAGCAGCCCTATGGGGACGGGACACCTTAATTCACCCCTCCACTTT; cdr3_aa: CASSPMGTGHLNSPLHF
v_call: TRBV6-4; j_call: TRBJ1-2; clone_size: -; d_call: TRBD1; cdr3_nt: TGTGCCAGCAGTGACTCGTGGACAGGGGTTAATGGCTACACCTTC; cdr3_aa: CASSDSWTGVNGYTF
v_call: TRBV6-5; j_call: TRBJ1-5; clone_size: -; d_call: -; cdr3_nt: TGTGCCAGCAGTTACTCTGTCAGCGGTAGTCAGCCCCAGCATTTT; cdr3_aa: CASSYSVSGSQPQHF
v_call: TRBV6-6; j_call: TRBJ2-1; clone_size: -; d_call: -; cdr3_nt: TGTGCCAGCAGCCAGGACAGAGTCAATGAGCAGTTCTTC; cdr3_aa: CASSQDRVNEQFF
v_call: TRBV6-5; j_call: TRBJ1-4; clone_size: -; d_call: TRBD1; cdr3_nt: TGTGCCAGCAGCCCACTCGGGACAGGGAGTGAAAAACTGTTTTTT; cdr3_aa: CASSPLGTGSEKLFF
v_call: TRBV7-2; j_call: TRBJ2-1; clone_size: -; d_call: -; cdr3_nt: TGTGCCAGCAGCTTAGCCGCAGGGGACAATGAGCAGTTCTTC; cdr3_aa: CASSLAAGDNEQFF
v_call: TRBV25-1; j_call: TRBJ2-3; clone_size: -; d_call: -; cdr3_nt: TGTGCCAGCAGTGAATTTATTGGGACAACAACGTATTTT; cdr3_aa: CASSEFIGTTTYF
v_call: TRBV29-1; j_call: TRBJ2-7; clone_size: -; d_call: TRBD1; cdr3_nt: TGCAGCGTTGCGTGGGACAGTACCTACGAGCAGTACTTC; cdr3_aa: CSVAWDSTYEQYF
v_call: TRBV7-8; j_call: TRBJ1-1; clone_size: -; d_call: -; cdr3_nt: TGTGCCAGCAGCTTACAGGGTGGGGCTTTCTTT; cdr3_aa: CASSLQGGAFF
v_call: TRBV18; j_call: TRBJ1-5; clone_size: -; d_call: -; cdr3_nt: TGTGCCAGCTCACCACTTTTGACAGATCAGCCCCAGCATTTT; cdr3_aa: CASSPLLTDQPQHF